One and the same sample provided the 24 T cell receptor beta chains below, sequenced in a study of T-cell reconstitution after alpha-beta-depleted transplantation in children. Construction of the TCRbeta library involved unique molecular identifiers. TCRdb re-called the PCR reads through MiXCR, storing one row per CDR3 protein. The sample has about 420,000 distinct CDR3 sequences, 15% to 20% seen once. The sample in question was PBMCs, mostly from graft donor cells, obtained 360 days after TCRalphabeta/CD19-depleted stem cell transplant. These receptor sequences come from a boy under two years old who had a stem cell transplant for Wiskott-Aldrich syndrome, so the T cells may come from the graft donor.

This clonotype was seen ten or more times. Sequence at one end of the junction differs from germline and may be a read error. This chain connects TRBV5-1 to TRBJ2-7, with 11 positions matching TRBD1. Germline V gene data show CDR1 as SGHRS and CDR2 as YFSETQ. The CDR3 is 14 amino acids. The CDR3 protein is CASSLGQGANEQYF. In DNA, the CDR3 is TGTGCCAGCAGTCTTGGACAGGGGGCCAACGAGCAGTACTTC.

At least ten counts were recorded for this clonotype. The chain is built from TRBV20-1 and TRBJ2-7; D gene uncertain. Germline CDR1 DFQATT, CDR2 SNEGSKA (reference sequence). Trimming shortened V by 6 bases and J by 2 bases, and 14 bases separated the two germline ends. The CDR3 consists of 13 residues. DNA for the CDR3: TGCAGTGCCCCTTCACGAAGTCCCTACGAGCAGTACTTC. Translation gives CSAPSRSPYEQYF.

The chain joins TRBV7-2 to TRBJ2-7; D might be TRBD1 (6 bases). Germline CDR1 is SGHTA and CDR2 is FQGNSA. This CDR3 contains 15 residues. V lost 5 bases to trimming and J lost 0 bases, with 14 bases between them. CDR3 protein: CASSRQDGFSYEQYF. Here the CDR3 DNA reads TGTGCCAGCAGCAGACAGGACGGTTTCTCCTACGAGCAGTACTTC.

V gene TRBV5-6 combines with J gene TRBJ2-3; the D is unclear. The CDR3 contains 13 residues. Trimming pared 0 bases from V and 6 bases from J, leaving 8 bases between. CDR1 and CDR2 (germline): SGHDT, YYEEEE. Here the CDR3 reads CASSLDSPDTQYF. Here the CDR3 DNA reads TGTGCCAGCAGCTTGGATAGCCCCGATACGCAGTATTTT.

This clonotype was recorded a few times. CDR3 loop: CASSPRAGANVLTF. Written as DNA, the CDR3 is TGTGCCAGCAGCCCCCGAGCCGGGGCCAACGTCCTGACTTTC. The gene calls are TRBV9 and TRBJ2-6; D is undetermined. Germline lookup yields CDR1 SGDLS and CDR2 YYNGEE. V was cut by 4 bases and J by 4 bases, with 9 bases left in between. This CDR3 contains 14 residues.

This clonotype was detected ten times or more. The CDR3 region is CASRYGGTGELFF. The CDR3 nucleotides are TGCGCCAGCAGATACGGGGGAACCGGGGAGCTGTTTTTT. The chain combines TRBV10-2 with TRBJ2-2; possible D gene TRBD2, 6 bases. The germline CDR1 and CDR2 sequences are WSHSY and SAAADI. The CDR3 has 13 residues. V was trimmed by 6 bases and J by 5 bases, leaving 10 bases between them.

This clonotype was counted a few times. The CDR3 is CASSEDRVTTNEKLFF. As DNA, the CDR3 is TGTGCCAGCAGTGAAGACAGGGTTACAACTAATGAAAAACTGTTTTTT. The genes are TRBV2 and TRBJ1-4, with D perhaps TRBD1 (6 bases). Germline lookup yields CDR1 SNHLY and CDR2 FYNNEI. Trimming removed 1 base at V and 0 bases at J, with 9 bases between. CDR3 size: 16 residues.

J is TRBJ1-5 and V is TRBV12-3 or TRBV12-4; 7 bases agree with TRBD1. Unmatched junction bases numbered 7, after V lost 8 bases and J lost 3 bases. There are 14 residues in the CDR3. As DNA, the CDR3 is TGTGCCAGCCGGGGGGGGACAGTCAATCAGCCCCAGCATTTT. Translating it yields CASRGGTVNQPQHF.

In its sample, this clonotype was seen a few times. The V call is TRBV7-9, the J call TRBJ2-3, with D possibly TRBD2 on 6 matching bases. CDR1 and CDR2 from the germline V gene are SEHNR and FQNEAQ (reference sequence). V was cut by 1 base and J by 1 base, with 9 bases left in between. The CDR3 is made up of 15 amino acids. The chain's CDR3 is CASSLVGTRTDTQYF. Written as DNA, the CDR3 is TGTGCCAGCAGCTTAGTGGGGACTCGCACAGATACGCAGTATTTT.

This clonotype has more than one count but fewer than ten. The DNA of the CDR3 is TGTGCCAGCAGCTTGGGACAGAGGCTCCACTCTGGGGCCAACGTCCTGACTTTC. Translating it yields CASSLGQRLHSGANVLTF. The genes are TRBV11-1 and TRBJ2-6; the match to TRBD1 covers 7 bases. Germline V lookup: CDR1 SGHAT, CDR2 FQDESV (reference sequence). The CDR3 contains 18 residues. The J segment lost 0 bases and the V segment lost 3 bases, leaving 8 bases of the junction unmatched.

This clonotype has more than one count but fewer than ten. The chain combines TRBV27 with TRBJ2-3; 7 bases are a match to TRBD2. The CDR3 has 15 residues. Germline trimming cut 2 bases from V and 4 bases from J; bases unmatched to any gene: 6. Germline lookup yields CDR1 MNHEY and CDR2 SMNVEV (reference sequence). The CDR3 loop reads CASSLTGRAPDTQYF. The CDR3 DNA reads TGTGCCAGCAGTTTAACGGGGAGGGCCCCAGATACGCAGTATTTT.

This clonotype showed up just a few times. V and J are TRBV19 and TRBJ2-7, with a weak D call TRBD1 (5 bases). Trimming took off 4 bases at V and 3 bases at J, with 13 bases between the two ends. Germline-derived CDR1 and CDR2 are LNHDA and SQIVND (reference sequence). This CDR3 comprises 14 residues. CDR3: CASSRAGWHYEQYF. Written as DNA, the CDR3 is TGTGCCAGTAGTAGGGCAGGGTGGCACTACGAGCAGTACTTC.

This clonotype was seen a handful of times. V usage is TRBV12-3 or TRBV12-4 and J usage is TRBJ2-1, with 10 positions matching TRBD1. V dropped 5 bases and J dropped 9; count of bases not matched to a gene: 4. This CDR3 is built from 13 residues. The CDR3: CASSPGTGVEQFF. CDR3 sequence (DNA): TGTGCCAGCAGTCCCGGGACAGGGGTTGAGCAGTTCTTC.

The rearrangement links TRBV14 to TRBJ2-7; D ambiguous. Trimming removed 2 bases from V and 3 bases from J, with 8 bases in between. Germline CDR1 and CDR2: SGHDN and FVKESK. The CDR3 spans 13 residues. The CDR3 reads CASSQHRFYEQYF. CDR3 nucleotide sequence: TGTGCCAGCAGCCAACACCGCTTCTACGAGCAGTACTTC. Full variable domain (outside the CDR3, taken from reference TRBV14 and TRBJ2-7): EAGVTQFPSHSVIEKGQTVTLRCDPISGHDNLYWYRRVMGKEIKFLLHFVKESKQDESGMPNNRFLAERTGGTYSTLKVQPAELEDSGVYFCASSQHRFYEQYFGPGTRLTVT.

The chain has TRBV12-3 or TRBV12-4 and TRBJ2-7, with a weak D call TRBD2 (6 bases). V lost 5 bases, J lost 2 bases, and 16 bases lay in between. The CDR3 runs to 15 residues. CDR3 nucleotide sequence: TGTGCCAGCAGTCCAACAGGAGGGACCGCCTACGAGCAGTACTTC. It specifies CASSPTGGTAYEQYF.

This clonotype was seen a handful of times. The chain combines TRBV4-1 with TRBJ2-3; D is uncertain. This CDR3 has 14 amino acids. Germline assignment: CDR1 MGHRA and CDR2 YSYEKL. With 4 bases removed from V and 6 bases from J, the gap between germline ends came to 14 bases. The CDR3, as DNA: TGCGCCAGCAGCCTAGTACAATGGGGTGATACGCAGTATTTT. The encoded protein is CASSLVQWGDTQYF.

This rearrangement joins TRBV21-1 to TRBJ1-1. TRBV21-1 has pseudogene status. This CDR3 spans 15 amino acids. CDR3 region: CASSKAKDMNTEAFF. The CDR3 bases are TGTGCCAGCAGCAAAGCGAAGGACATGAACACTGAAGCTTTCTTT.

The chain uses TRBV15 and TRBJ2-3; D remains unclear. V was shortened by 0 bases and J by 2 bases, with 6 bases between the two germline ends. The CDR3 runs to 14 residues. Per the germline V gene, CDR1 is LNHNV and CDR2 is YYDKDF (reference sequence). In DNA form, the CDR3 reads TGTGCCACCAGCAGAGATTTAGCCACAGATACGCAGTATTTT. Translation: CATSRDLATDTQYF.

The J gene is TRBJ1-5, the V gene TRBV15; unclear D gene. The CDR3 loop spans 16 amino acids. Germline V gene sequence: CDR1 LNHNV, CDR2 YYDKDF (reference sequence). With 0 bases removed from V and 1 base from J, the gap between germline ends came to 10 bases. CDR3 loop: CATSRDLGRSNQPQHF. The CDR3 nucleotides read TGTGCCACCAGCAGAGATCTCGGGCGGAGCAATCAGCCCCAGCATTTT. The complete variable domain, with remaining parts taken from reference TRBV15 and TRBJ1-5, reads DAMVIQNPRYQVTQFGKPVTLSCSQTLNHNVMYWYQQKSSQAPKLLFHYYDKDFNNEADTPDNFQSRRPNTSFCFLDIRSPGLGDTAMYLCATSRDLGRSNQPQHFGDGTRLSIL.

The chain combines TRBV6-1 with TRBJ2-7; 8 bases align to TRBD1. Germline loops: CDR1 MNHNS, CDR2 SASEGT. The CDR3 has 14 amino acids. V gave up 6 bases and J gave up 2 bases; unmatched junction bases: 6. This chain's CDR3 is CASSQWDRTYEQYF. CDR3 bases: TGTGCCAGCAGCCAATGGGACAGGACCTACGAGCAGTACTTC.

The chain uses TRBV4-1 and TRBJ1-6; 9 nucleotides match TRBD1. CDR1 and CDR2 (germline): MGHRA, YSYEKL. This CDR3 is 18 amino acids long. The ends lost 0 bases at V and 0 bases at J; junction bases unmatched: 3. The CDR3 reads CASSQDGQGSSYNSPLHF. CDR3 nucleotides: TGCGCCAGCAGCCAAGACGGACAGGGGAGCTCCTATAATTCACCCCTCCACTTT.

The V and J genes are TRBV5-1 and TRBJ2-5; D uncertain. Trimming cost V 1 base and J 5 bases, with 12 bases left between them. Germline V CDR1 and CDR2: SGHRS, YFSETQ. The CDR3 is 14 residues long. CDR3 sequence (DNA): TGCGCCAGCAGCTTGCACCATACTCGGGAGACCCAGTACTTC. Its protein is CASSLHHTRETQYF. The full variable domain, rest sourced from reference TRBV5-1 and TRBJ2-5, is KAGVTQTPRYLIKTRGQQVTLSCSPISGHRSVSWYQQTPGQGLQFLFEYFSETQRNKGNFPGRFSGRQFSNSRSEMNVSTLELGDSALYLCASSLHHTRETQYFGPGTRLLVL.

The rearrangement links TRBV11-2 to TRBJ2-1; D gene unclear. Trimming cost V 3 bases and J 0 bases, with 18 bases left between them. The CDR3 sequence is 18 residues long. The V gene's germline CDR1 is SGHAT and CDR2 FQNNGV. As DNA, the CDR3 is TGTGCCAGCAGCTTTTTTCCACCGATTATAAGCTCCTACAATGAGCAGTTCTTC. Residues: CASSFFPPIISSYNEQFF.

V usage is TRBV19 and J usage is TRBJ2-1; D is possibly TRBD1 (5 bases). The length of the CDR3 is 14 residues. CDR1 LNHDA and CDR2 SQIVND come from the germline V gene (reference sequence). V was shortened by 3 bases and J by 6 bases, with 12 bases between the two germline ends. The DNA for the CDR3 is TGTGCCAGTAGTATCCGGATAGGGGTCAATGAGCAGTTCTTC. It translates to CASSIRIGVNEQFF.